Below, 24 T cell receptor beta chains from the same sample are listed, as sequenced in a study of human T cells and chemical hapten exposure. As to time point: patch test 2, 6 weeks after DPC sensitization. The treatment denotes: therapeutic diphenylcyclopropenone sensitization with weekly scalp DPC. MiXCR, run by TCRdb on the RACE reads, gives a single entry per CDR3 protein. The data contain approximately 91,000 distinct CDR3 sequences, roughly 12% of them singletons. Specimen: whole blood, collected in connection with sensitization to the hapten diphenylcyclopropenone (DPC). These receptors were taken from a man aged 18 to 29 with alopecia areata. Some clones in this sample may be carry-over from other donors' samples.

This clonotype was found many times. The chain uses TRBV3-1 and TRBJ2-1; maybe TRBD1 (5 bases). The CDR3 is made up of 14 amino acids. The germline V gene has CDR1 LGHDT and CDR2 YNNKEL (reference sequence). Trimming removed 6 bases at V and 6 bases at J, with 15 bases between. CDR3 loop: CASRTRVTSNEQFF. The CDR3 DNA is TGTGCCAGCAGGACCAGGGTAACCTCCAATGAGCAGTTCTTC.

This chain connects TRBV5-5 to TRBJ1-1; TRBD1 might be the D (5 bases). Trimming stripped 2 bases from V and 7 bases from J, with 15 bases between. The CDR3 consists of 14 residues. CDR1 and CDR2 from the germline V gene are SGHKS and YYEKEE (reference sequence). The CDR3 sequence is CASSFRRQGVEAFF. Here the CDR3 DNA reads TGTGCCAGCAGCTTTCGGCGCCAGGGAGTTGAAGCTTTCTTT.

This clonotype was found a few times. The chain couples TRBV27 to TRBJ2-7, with 8 bases matching TRBD1. Germline values: CDR1 MNHEY, CDR2 SMNVEV (reference sequence). The CDR3 is 14 amino acids. J gave up 4 bases and V 6 bases, and 8 bases lay outside the gene matches. CDR3 bases: TGTGCCAGCAGACTGCAGGGGGCGGGATACGAGCAGTACGTC. It translates to CASRLQGAGYEQYV.

This clonotype was detected many times. The V and J genes are TRBV5-1 and TRBJ2-3; D possibly corresponds to TRBD2 (5 bases). With 5 bases removed from V and 0 bases from J, the gap between germline ends came to 13 bases. CDR1 is SGHRS and CDR2 is YFSETQ in the germline V gene. This CDR3 has 15 amino acids. The CDR3 loop is CASRSTGISTDTQYF. In DNA form, the CDR3 reads TGCGCCAGCAGATCTACGGGGATAAGCACAGATACGCAGTATTTT.

The chain joins TRBV6-2 or TRBV6-3 to TRBJ2-5; D is ambiguous. V lost 5 bases, J lost 5 bases, and 9 bases lay in between. CDR3 length equals 12 residues. In germline, CDR1 is MNHEY, CDR2 SVGEGT. The CDR3 nucleotides are TGTGCCAGCAGTCCCGTCGTTGAGACCCAGTACTTC. It yields the protein CASSPVVETQYF.

This clonotype has more than one count but fewer than ten. This chain connects TRBV6-6 to TRBJ1-2; 7 bases match TRBD1. Per germline, CDR1 MNHNY and CDR2 SVGAGI (reference sequence). CDR3 size: 15 residues. V trimming: 5 bases; J trimming: 4 bases; junction bases outside the gene matches: 10. The CDR3 sequence: CASSPALQGVYGYTF. In nucleotides, the CDR3 is TGTGCCAGCAGTCCTGCCCTTCAGGGGGTCTATGGCTACACCTTC.

The sample holds many counts of this clonotype. The rearrangement uses TRBV4-1 and TRBJ1-5; TRBD1 matches at 9 bases. The germline gives CDR1 MGHRA, CDR2 YSYEKL. Unmatched junction bases numbered 10, after V lost 3 bases and J lost 4 bases. This CDR3 region has 17 residues. CDR3 sequence (DNA): TGCGCCAGCAGCCAGAGTCCGGGGACAGGGACGAATCAGCCCCAGCATTTT. This translates into CASSQSPGTGTNQPQHF.

The genes are TRBV6-5 and TRBJ2-1; TRBD1 matches 10 bases. CDR1 and CDR2 from the germline V gene are MNHEY and SVGAGI. The CDR3 loop spans 16 amino acids. V was clipped by 2 bases and J by 6 bases; unmatched bases: 7. The chain's CDR3 is CASSYRGQGSINEQFF. The CDR3 nucleotides read TGTGCCAGCAGTTACAGGGGACAGGGGTCTATCAATGAGCAGTTCTTC.

This clonotype showed up many times. The chain has TRBV7-2 and TRBJ1-2, with D unclear. Deletions cut 5 bases from V and 6 bases from J, with 10 bases between. The CDR3 runs to 12 residues. Germline CDR1 reads SGHTA; CDR2 reads FQGNSA. CDR3 residues: CASSLGGHGYTF. CDR3 nucleotide sequence: TGTGCCAGCAGCCTTGGTGGACATGGCTACACCTTC.

This clonotype was detected ten times or more. The chain couples TRBV25-1 to TRBJ2-3, with D perhaps being TRBD1 or TRBD2 (5 bases each). The CDR3 contains 11 residues. V was cut by 6 bases and J by 4 bases, with 5 bases left in between. In germline, CDR1 is MGHDK, CDR2 SYGVNS. CDR3 DNA: TGTGCCAGCAGGGGGGCAGATACGCAGTATTTT. Amino acid sequence: CASRGADTQYF. The full variable domain, in which reference TRBV25-1 and TRBJ2-3 provide the parts outside the CDR3, is EADIYQTPRYLVIGTGKKITLECSQTMGHDKMYWYQQDPGMELHLIHYSYGVNSTEKGDLSSESTVSRIRTEHFPLTLESARPSHTSQYLCASRGADTQYFGPGTRLTVL.

The chain combines TRBV11-2 with TRBJ2-6, with D possibly matching TRBD2 (6 bases). Germline-derived CDR1 and CDR2 are SGHAT and FQNNGV. The CDR3 length is 17 residues. Trimming took 1 base from V and 3 from J, leaving 13 bases between them. CDR3 in DNA: TGTGCCAGCAGCTTAGTGAAGGTGGGACTTGGGGCCAACGTCCTGACTTTC. It translates to CASSLVKVGLGANVLTF.

CDR3 region: CASSLDAGKYGYTF. DNA of the CDR3: TGTGCCAGCAGCTTAGACGCCGGGAAGTATGGCTACACCTTC. The chain uses TRBV7-2 and TRBJ1-2; D remains unclear. Trimming took 1 base from V and 5 from J, leaving 11 bases between them. Looked up from germline, CDR1 is SGHTA and CDR2 is FQGNSA. The CDR3 spans 14 residues.

In its sample, this clonotype was seen a few times. The V gene is TRBV5-5, the J gene TRBJ1-5, with a possible D match to TRBD1 (5 bases). Germline CDR1 is SGHKS and CDR2 is YYEKEE (reference sequence). V lost 3 bases to trimming and J lost 5 bases, with 12 bases between them. There are 14 residues in the CDR3. The CDR3 sequence: CASSSGTTDQPQHF. In nucleotides, the CDR3 is TGTGCCAGCAGCTCCGGGACCACCGATCAGCCCCAGCATTTT.

This clonotype was detected many times. The gene calls are TRBV29-1 and TRBJ2-7, with TRBD1 identical over 9 bases. CDR1 is SQVTM and CDR2 is ANQGSEA in the germline V gene. The CDR3 runs 14 residues. V lost 1 base and J lost 2; bases outside the gene matches: 3. CDR3 nucleotides: TGCAGCGTTGAAGGGACAGGGGTCACCTACGAGCAGTACTTC. Its protein product is CSVEGTGVTYEQYF.

This clonotype was counted only a few times. This rearrangement joins TRBV5-6 to TRBJ2-1, with 10 bases identical to TRBD1. The CDR3 is made up of 15 amino acids. Trimming took 4 bases from V and 8 from J; bases not matched to a gene: 9. In germline, CDR1 is SGHDT, CDR2 YYEEEE. The CDR3 coding sequence is TGTGCCAGCAGCGAGGACAGGGGGGAGATCTATGAGCAGTTCTTC. As protein: CASSEDRGEIYEQFF.

This clonotype showed up just a few times. This chain connects TRBV5-6 to TRBJ2-2, with D perhaps matching TRBD1 or TRBD2 (5 bases each). This CDR3 is 16 amino acids long. With 4 bases removed from V and 0 bases from J, the gap between germline ends came to 13 bases. The germline CDR1 and CDR2 sequences are SGHDT and YYEEEE. The CDR3 sequence: CASSQPGRTNTGELFF. DNA for the CDR3: TGTGCCAGCAGCCAGCCGGGACGGACGAACACCGGGGAGCTGTTTTTT.

This clonotype has more than one count but fewer than ten. The rearrangement uses TRBV27 and TRBJ2-7; 11 nucleotides match TRBD1. The CDR3 is 15 residues long. V lost 2 bases, J lost 3 bases, and 3 bases stayed unmatched. Germline V lookup: CDR1 MNHEY, CDR2 SMNVEV (reference sequence). The CDR3 reads CASSLVGQGGYEQYV. DNA for the CDR3: TGTGCCAGCAGTTTAGTGGGACAGGGGGGCTACGAGCAGTACGTC.

This clonotype occurred a few times. This chain joins TRBV10-2 and TRBJ1-1; possibly TRBD1 for D (6 bases). Germline CDR1 and CDR2: WSHSY and SAAADI. V was pared by 2 bases and J by 1 base, with 11 bases between. This CDR3 has 15 residues. The CDR3 DNA sequence: TGCGCCAGCAGTGAGAACAGGGCCGGGAACACTGAAGCTTTCTTT. It encodes CASSENRAGNTEAFF.

This clonotype showed up many times. The rearrangement links TRBV7-2 to TRBJ2-1; 11 nucleotides match TRBD2. The CDR3 consists of 15 residues. Germline loops: CDR1 SGHTA, CDR2 FQGNSA. V shed 5 bases and J 10 bases; nucleotides not matched to a gene: 10. CDR3: CASSPLAGAGGEQFF. CDR3 nucleotides: TGTGCCAGCAGCCCACTAGCGGGGGCCGGTGGAGAGCAGTTCTTC.

This clonotype was recorded many times. The chain joins TRBV7-6 to TRBJ2-1; 12 positions match TRBD2. The V gene end was trimmed by 1 base and the J gene end by 4 bases; junction bases not matched to a gene: 5. The CDR3 spans 17 residues. Per germline, CDR1 SGHVS and CDR2 FNYEAQ. The CDR3 protein is CASSLVLAGGIYNEQFF. The CDR3 DNA sequence: TGTGCCAGCAGCTTAGTACTAGCGGGGGGCATTTACAATGAGCAGTTCTTC.

The chain combines TRBV4-3 with TRBJ1-2; D is possibly TRBD1 (6 bases). The germline CDR1 and CDR2 sequences are LGHNA and YSLEER. This CDR3 is built from 14 residues. Trimming removed 4 bases at V and 5 bases at J, with 14 bases between. The CDR3 sequence: CASSRMDRPYGYTF. DNA of the CDR3: TGCGCCAGCAGCCGTATGGACAGACCTTATGGCTACACCTTC.

The J gene is TRBJ2-3, the V gene TRBV29-1, with D perhaps given as TRBD1 or TRBD2 (5 bases each). In germline, CDR1 is SQVTM, CDR2 ANQGSEA. Trimming removed 3 bases from V and 2 bases from J, with 12 bases in between. There are 14 residues in the CDR3. The CDR3 coding sequence is TGCAGCGTTGATGGGGCGGGCTTCACAGATACGCAGTATTTT. Protein product: CSVDGAGFTDTQYF.

This clonotype has at least ten counts. The chain recombines TRBV12-3 or TRBV12-4 with TRBJ1-1; D unclear. Trimming left V 6 bases short and J 1 base short, with 12 bases between. The CDR3 covers 14 residues. The DNA for the CDR3 is TGTGCCAGCAGGTCTCGGAGAGAGAACACTGAAGCTTTCTTT. This gives the protein CASRSRRENTEAFF.

This clonotype was detected many times. V is TRBV25-1 and J is TRBJ1-2; TRBD1 agrees at 9 bases. The CDR3 length is 14 residues. CDR1 MGHDK and CDR2 SYGVNS come from the germline V gene. Unmatched junction bases numbered 5, after V lost 5 bases and J lost 4 bases. The CDR3 DNA reads as TGTGCCAGCAGTCCTTTGGGACAGGGCTATGGCTACACCTTC. Translating it yields CASSPLGQGYGYTF.